The 20 T cell receptor beta chains presented below share a single source sample, sequenced in a study of shared clonotypes between healthy human individuals. This table comes from immunoSEQ multiplex PCR, and its TCRdb copy is limited to in-frame clones, with some not included. The data show fewer than 3 million clones, approximately 90% seen once. The sample consisted of naive CD4+ T cells from PBMCs. The sample's subset: CD45RA+ positively selected. The source of these receptors is a man aged 18 to 29 in good health. Some clones in this sample may be carry-over from other donors' samples.

The chain couples TRBV21-1 to TRBJ2-1; the DNA was not compared with TRBD2, the D call given in the table. TRBV21-1 is assigned pseudogene status. This CDR3 comprises 15 residues. CDR3 coding DNA: TGTGCCAGCAGGAGGCGGAGCGGGAGCTACAATGAGCAGTTCTTC. Encoded protein: CASRRRSGSYNEQFF.

The V and J genes are TRBV4-1 and TRBJ1-5; unclear D gene. The length of the CDR3 is 12 residues. Between the trimmed V and J ends, which lost 2 bases and 4 bases, there was a span of 3 bases. Germline lookup yields CDR1 MGHRA and CDR2 YSYEKL. The DNA of the CDR3 is TGCGCCAGCAGCCAACCAAATCAGCCCCAGCATTTT. This codes for CASSQPNQPQHF.

The chain uses TRBV27 and TRBJ2-7; 9 nucleotides line up with TRBD1. This CDR3 comprises 15 residues. V gave up 3 bases and J gave up 4 bases; unmatched junction bases: 7. CDR1 MNHEY and CDR2 SMNVEV come from the germline V gene (reference sequence). CDR3 loop: CASSFKMGQGYEQYF. Here the CDR3 DNA reads TGTGCCAGCAGTTTTAAGATGGGACAGGGTTACGAGCAGTACTTC.

In nucleotides, the CDR3 is TGTGCCAGCAGCCCCCGACAGGGGCGAAACACAGATACGCAGTATTTT. This sequence encodes CASSPRQGRNTDTQYF. The J gene is TRBJ2-3, the V gene TRBV9, with TRBD1 matching 8 bases. From germline, CDR1 is SGDLS and CDR2 YYNGEE. V gave up 4 bases and J gave up 2 bases; unmatched junction bases: 9. The CDR3 is 16 amino acids. Together with reference TRBV9 and TRBJ2-3, the CDR3 gives the full variable domain: DSGVTQTPKHLITATGQRVTLRCSPRSGDLSVYWYQQSLDQGLQFLIQYYNGEERAKGNILERFSAQQFPDLHSELNLSSLELGDSALYFCASSPRQGRNTDTQYFGPGTRLTVL.

The rearrangement links TRBV11-3 to TRBJ2-3, with 7 bases lining up with TRBD1. This CDR3 is 15 amino acids long. V gave up 1 base and J gave up 3 bases; unmatched junction bases: 4. CDR1 is SGHNT and CDR2 is YENEEA in the germline V gene. The CDR3 DNA is TGTGCCAGCAGCTTAGGTGACAGGGCGACAGATACGCAGTATTTT. This gives the protein CASSLGDRATDTQYF.

With respect to this clone: The junction and the germline gene differ at one end; a read error may be behind it. V is TRBV4-1 and J is TRBJ1-4; D remains ambiguous. This CDR3 has 18 residues. Per the germline V gene, CDR1 is MGHRA and CDR2 is YSYEKL. The CDR3 nucleotides are TGCGCCAGCAGCCAACCGGCCACATCGGGGTGGGCTAAGGAAAAACTGTTTTTT. This translates into CASSQPATSGWAKEKLFF.

The genes are TRBV18 and TRBJ2-7; D gene ambiguous. CDR1 and CDR2 (germline): KGHSH, LQKENI. V lost 0 bases and J lost 5, with 11 bases in between. CDR3 length: 14 residues. CDR3 in DNA: TGTGCCAGCTCACCACCTGGTGCCTATGACGAGCAGTACTTC. This translates into CASSPPGAYDEQYF.

The chain employs TRBV6-1 and TRBJ2-1; D possibly corresponds to TRBD2 (6 bases). The CDR3 runs to 13 residues. Deletions cut 4 bases from V and 7 bases from J, with 11 bases between. The V gene's germline CDR1 is MNHNS and CDR2 SASEGT. The CDR3 loop reads CASSGDLGNEQFF. In DNA, the CDR3 is TGTGCCAGCAGTGGGGACTTGGGGAATGAGCAGTTCTTC.

The CDR3 DNA is TGTGCCAGCAGTTTTTGGGGAACAGGGGTAAATGGCTACACCTTC. This translates into CASSFWGTGVNGYTF. The chain carries TRBV27 and TRBJ1-2; the match to TRBD1 covers 7 bases. J was trimmed by 6 bases and V by 3 bases; bases with no gene match: 10. The CDR3 loop spans 15 amino acids. Germline CDR1 reads MNHEY; CDR2 reads SMNVEV (reference sequence).

The chain carries TRBV6-1 and TRBJ1-1; tentatively, D is TRBD1 (5 bases). The germline V gene has CDR1 MNHNS and CDR2 SASEGT. V was shortened by 3 bases and J by 5 bases, with 16 bases between the two germline ends. This CDR3 contains 15 residues. The chain's CDR3 is CASSDLPWGGTEAFF. CDR3 DNA sequence: TGTGCCAGCAGTGACCTTCCGTGGGGGGGGACTGAAGCTTTCTTT.

The chain links TRBV19 to TRBJ2-2; 10 nucleotides align to TRBD2. Trimming cost V 2 bases and J 2 bases; bases outside gene matches: 8. The CDR3 sequence is 18 residues long. Germline CDR1 and CDR2: LNHDA and SQIVND (reference sequence). In DNA, the CDR3 is TGTGCCAGTAGTATACGGCTAGCGGGAGACCTAAACACCGGGGAGCTGTTTTTT. Protein product: CASSIRLAGDLNTGELFF.

The chain combines TRBV7-3 with TRBJ1-2, with D possibly being TRBD1 (5 bases). The CDR3 spans 14 residues. From germline, CDR1 is SGHTA and CDR2 FQGTGA. Trimming stripped 5 bases from V and 3 bases from J, with 13 bases between. CDR3: CASSRDPTDYGYTF. As DNA, the CDR3 is TGTGCCAGCAGCCGGGACCCTACGGACTATGGCTACACCTTC.

V gene TRBV13 combines with J gene TRBJ1-6; D ambiguous. The CDR3 has 14 amino acids. V gave up 6 bases and J gave up 5 bases, with 11 bases separating them. Per the germline V gene, CDR1 is PRHDT and CDR2 is FYEKMQ (reference sequence). The CDR3, as DNA: TGTGCCAGCAGGGATGGCCAGAATAATTCACCCCTCCACTTT. As protein: CASRDGQNNSPLHF.

This chain joins TRBV28 and TRBJ1-2; D ambiguous. Deletions cut 8 bases from V and 1 base from J, with 11 bases between. Germline V CDR1 and CDR2: MDHEN, SYDVKM. The CDR3 runs 13 residues. CDR3 DNA sequence: TGTGCCAGCCGTAGGACGGTTAACTATGGCTACACCTTC. It codes for CASRRTVNYGYTF.

The V call is TRBV2, the J call TRBJ1-3; the D is unclear. There are 13 residues in the CDR3. Trimming shortened V by 3 bases and J by 9 bases, and 12 bases separated the two germline ends. Germline lookup yields CDR1 SNHLY and CDR2 FYNNEI. CDR3 sequence reads: CASSDKSSSTIYF. The CDR3 DNA reads as TGTGCCAGCAGTGACAAGAGCAGTTCCACCATATATTTT.

This sequence joins TRBV5-4 and TRBJ2-1, with 9 bases fitting TRBD1. Trimming at V came to 3 bases and at J to 2 bases, leaving 3 bases not matched to a gene. This CDR3 comprises 15 residues. Per the germline V gene, CDR1 is SGHNT and CDR2 is YYREEE (reference sequence). The CDR3, as DNA: TGTGCCAGCAGCTACGACAGGGGGGCCTACAATGAGCAGTTCTTC. This encodes CASSYDRGAYNEQFF.

The chain links TRBV28 to TRBJ2-3; TRBD2 might be the D (5 bases). CDR1 is MDHEN, CDR2 SYDVKM, per germline. The V end was cut by 3 bases, the J end by 2 bases, with 12 bases between. This CDR3 region has 15 residues. The chain's CDR3 is CASSLLKRSTDTQYF. DNA of the CDR3: TGTGCCAGCAGTTTGTTGAAGCGGTCCACAGATACGCAGTATTTT.

The V call is TRBV5-4, the J call TRBJ1-4; D is possibly TRBD1 (5 bases). CDR1 is SGHNT, CDR2 YYREEE, per germline (reference sequence). V lost 1 base, J lost 5 bases, and 9 bases lay in between. The CDR3 consists of 14 residues. The CDR3 sequence is CASSLSGLNEKLFF. The CDR3, as DNA: TGTGCCAGCAGCTTGTCGGGGCTAAATGAAAAACTGTTTTTT.

The chain recombines TRBV28 with TRBJ2-7; D may match TRBD1 or TRBD2 (5 bases each). CDR3 length equals 12 residues. V shed 5 bases and J shed 8 bases, with 13 bases lying between them. CDR1 is MDHEN and CDR2 is SYDVKM in the germline V gene. CDR3 residues: CASSPRDEKQYF. The CDR3 DNA reads TGTGCCAGCAGTCCCCGGGACGAGAAGCAGTACTTC.

The V and J genes are TRBV4-2 and TRBJ1-2, with D unresolved. V was clipped by 4 bases and J by 8 bases, with 17 bases between them. Germline CDR1 is LGHNA and CDR2 is YNFKEQ. CDR3 length: 14 amino acids. Written as DNA, the CDR3 is TGTGCCAGCAGCCTTAGCGTCTCCCCTGAGGGCTACACCTTC. As protein: CASSLSVSPEGYTF.